One sample yielded the 31 T cell receptor beta chains listed below, sequenced in a study of blood T cell repertoires in COVID-19. Clones were sequenced by immunoSEQ multiplex PCR, and TCRdb holds only the in-frame ones, with some missing. This sample has some 350,000 clones; approximately 90% occur once, and the top ten carry roughly 3.4%. The sample taken for sequencing was peripheral blood. Receptors were obtained from a woman aged 18-29 years who had recovered from COVID-19.

This clone showed up just once. This chain links TRBV7-9 with TRBJ2-2; 7 nucleotides line up with TRBD2. J lost 4 bases, V lost 7 bases, and 18 bases had no gene match. Germline V gives CDR1 SEHNR, CDR2 FQNEAQ (reference sequence). This CDR3 region has 18 residues. The CDR3 loop is CASTAGFVAGSGTGELFF. CDR3 bases: TGTGCCAGCACCGCAGGATTTGTAGCGGGTTCCGGCACCGGGGAGCTGTTTTTT.

V and J are TRBV18 and TRBJ1-5, with 10 bases that match TRBD1. Unmatched junction bases numbered 4, after V lost 2 bases and J lost 6 bases. From germline, CDR1 is KGHSH and CDR2 LQKENI. CDR3 length equals 15 residues. The CDR3 region is CASSPGTGDVQPQHF. Written as DNA, the CDR3 is TGTGCCAGCTCACCAGGGACAGGGGATGTTCAGCCCCAGCATTTT.

The chain has TRBV19 and TRBJ1-5; 9 bases map to TRBD1. After removal of 8 bases from V and 7 bases from J, the junction contained 12 bases not matched to a gene. Per the germline V gene, CDR1 is LNHDA and CDR2 is SQIVND (reference sequence). This CDR3 has 15 residues. The DNA of the CDR3 is TGTGCCAGTGGCAAGGGAACAGGGGGCCTCCAGCCCCAGCATTTT. This sequence encodes CASGKGTGGLQPQHF.

V is TRBV18 and J is TRBJ2-7; 11 bases fit TRBD2. The CDR3 is 17 amino acids. V was clipped by 4 bases and J by 5 bases; unmatched bases: 13. Germline CDR1 and CDR2: KGHSH and LQKENI. CDR3 bases: TGTGCCAGCTCACTTAACAGCGGGCTAGCGGGAGGTAACGAGCAGTACGTC. Its translation: CASSLNSGLAGGNEQYV.

The genes are TRBV24-1 and TRBJ2-1; the D gene is possibly TRBD2 (5 bases). The CDR3 has 13 residues. V was cut by 1 base and J by 7 bases, with 7 bases left in between. Germline CDR1 KGHDR, CDR2 SFDVKD. In nucleotides, the CDR3 is TGTGCCACCAGTGATTTAGGAGGTAATGAGCAGTTCTTC. Translating it yields CATSDLGGNEQFF.

This chain uses TRBV5-1 with TRBJ2-7, with 10 positions matching TRBD1. The length of the CDR3 is 15 residues. J gave up 4 bases and V 0 bases, and 4 bases lay outside the gene matches. Germline V gene lookup returns CDR1 SGHRS and CDR2 YFSETQ. In nucleotides, the CDR3 is TGCGCCAGCAGCTTGGCTGGGACAGGGGCGTACGAGCAGTACGTC. The encoded protein is CASSLAGTGAYEQYV.

The genes are TRBV7-2 and TRBJ2-1; 7 positions match TRBD2. This CDR3 comprises 13 residues. With 5 bases clipped from V and 13 bases from J, the junction kept 11 bases outside the gene matches. Germline V CDR1 and CDR2: SGHTA, FQGNSA. The CDR3 here is CASSPAPAGAQFF. The CDR3 region has the DNA TGTGCCAGCAGCCCCGCCCCTGCGGGAGCTCAGTTCTTC. Filled out from reference TRBV7-2 and TRBJ2-1, the complete variable domain reads GAGVSQSPSNKVTEKGKDVELRCDPISGHTALYWYRQSLGQGLEFLIYFQGNSAPDKSGLPSDRFSAERTGGSVSTLTIQRTQQEDSAVYLCASSPAPAGAQFFGPGTRLTVL.

The chain uses TRBV5-1 and TRBJ2-3; 9 bases fit TRBD1. Germline CDR1 is SGHRS and CDR2 is YFSETQ. CDR3 length: 15 residues. V lost 6 bases and J lost 3; bases outside the gene matches: 8. The CDR3 region is CASTQEDRGTDTQYF. The CDR3 DNA reads TGCGCCAGCACCCAAGAGGACAGGGGTACAGATACGCAGTATTTT.

The rearrangement uses TRBV4-3 and TRBJ2-3, with D maybe TRBD1 (5 bases). Germline CDR1 and CDR2: LGHNA and YSLEER. V dropped 0 bases and J dropped 4 bases, with 11 bases sitting between them. CDR3 length equals 15 residues. In DNA, the CDR3 is TGCGCCAGCAGCCAAGATAGTGGGGCCGCAGATACGCAGTATTTT. This translates into CASSQDSGAADTQYF.

The V gene is TRBV29-1, the J gene TRBJ2-1; 7 bases align to TRBD2. CDR3 length: 13 residues. V trimming: 6 bases; J trimming: 1 base; junction bases outside the gene matches: 3. Looked up from germline, CDR1 is SQVTM and CDR2 is ANQGSEA. The CDR3 is CSVGRESYNEQFF. CDR3 bases: TGCAGCGTGGGGAGGGAGTCCTACAATGAGCAGTTCTTC.

V is TRBV6-2 or TRBV6-3 and J is TRBJ1-1; D remains unclear. The V and J ends lost 2 bases and 3 bases respectively, with 13 bases between them. The germline CDR1 and CDR2 sequences are MNHEY and SVGEGT. This CDR3 has 15 residues. CDR3 DNA sequence: TGTGCCAGCAGTTACGGCCGGGGTCGTGACACTGAAGCTTTCTTT. Translated, it gives CASSYGRGRDTEAFF.

This sequence joins TRBV13 and TRBJ1-6; D is ambiguous. The CDR3 has 15 residues. V lost 2 bases to trimming and J lost 1 base, with 6 bases between them. In germline, CDR1 is PRHDT, CDR2 FYEKMQ (reference sequence). The CDR3 here is CASSLSASYNSPLHF. CDR3 in DNA: TGTGCCAGCAGCTTAAGCGCTTCCTATAATTCACCCCTCCACTTT.

CDR3 sequence: CATSVGGISEETQYF. The CDR3 bases are TGTGCCACCAGTGTAGGCGGAATATCAGAAGAGACCCAGTACTTC. This chain uses TRBV24-1 with TRBJ2-5; D gene uncertain. The CDR3 length is 15 residues. Germline V gene sequence: CDR1 KGHDR, CDR2 SFDVKD. V lost 5 bases to trimming and J lost 3 bases, with 15 bases between them.

This clone was counted once. The chain is built from TRBV6-6 and TRBJ2-3, with TRBD1 as a possible D gene (6 bases). Deletions cut 2 bases from V and 4 bases from J, with 16 bases between. The V gene's germline CDR1 is MNHNY and CDR2 SVGAGI (reference sequence). This CDR3 comprises 16 residues. CDR3 sequence reads: CASSYGQLMRPDTQYF. In nucleotides, the CDR3 is TGTGCCAGCAGTTACGGACAGTTAATGAGGCCAGATACGCAGTATTTT.

J is TRBJ2-7 and V is TRBV5-6; the match to TRBD1 covers 8 bases. The germline gives CDR1 SGHDT, CDR2 YYEEEE. J was trimmed by 4 bases and V by 4 bases; bases with no gene match: 7. The CDR3 contains 14 residues. The CDR3 nucleotides are TGTGCCAGCAGCCCAAGGACAGGGCCTTACGAGCAGTACGTC. It specifies CASSPRTGPYEQYV.

J is TRBJ1-2 and V is TRBV13; 7 nucleotides match TRBD1. The V gene's germline CDR1 is PRHDT and CDR2 FYEKMQ (reference sequence). After removal of 0 bases from V and 2 bases from J, the junction contained 3 bases not matched to a gene. The CDR3 extends over 15 amino acids. The CDR3 DNA sequence: TGTGCCAGCAGCTTAGGCCGGGACAGAAACTATGGCTACACCTTC. It is translated as CASSLGRDRNYGYTF.

The V and J genes are TRBV6-5 and TRBJ2-1; TRBD2 matches at 8 bases. Germline assignment: CDR1 MNHEY and CDR2 SVGAGI. Trimming at V came to 1 base and at J to 5 bases, leaving 1 base not matched to a gene. The CDR3 sequence is 14 residues long. CDR3 DNA: TGTGCCAGCAGTTACTTCGGGGGGGACAATGAGCAGTTCTTC. Translating it yields CASSYFGGDNEQFF.

The rearrangement links TRBV4-1 to TRBJ1-1; TRBD1 aligns across 7 bases. The CDR3 extends over 15 amino acids. In germline, CDR1 is MGHRA, CDR2 YSYEKL. V lost 4 bases and J lost 3; bases outside the gene matches: 8. The CDR3 DNA reads TGCGCCAGCAGCCGGAAACAGGGGTTTGACACTGAAGCTTTCTTT. Translation: CASSRKQGFDTEAFF.

For the CDR3, the DNA is TGTGCCAGCAGCAGAGGGACAGGGCCGTTCTACGAGCAGTACGTC. Translating it yields CASSRGTGPFYEQYV. J is TRBJ2-7 and V is TRBV5-4, with 9 bases identical to TRBD1. Looked up from germline, CDR1 is SGHNT and CDR2 is YYREEE (reference sequence). CDR3 length: 15 amino acids. The J segment lost 3 bases and the V segment lost 4 bases, leaving 8 bases of the junction unmatched.

This chain uses TRBV2 with TRBJ1-1, with D perhaps matching TRBD1 (6 bases). Germline CDR1 and CDR2: SNHLY and FYNNEI. This CDR3 is built from 15 residues. The V gene lost 2 bases and the J gene lost 3 bases, with 13 bases spanning the gap. The CDR3 protein is CASSEWGRWDTEAFF. In DNA form, the CDR3 reads TGTGCCAGCAGTGAATGGGGGCGGTGGGACACTGAAGCTTTCTTT.

The J gene is TRBJ1-2, the V gene TRBV4-3; a possible D gene is TRBD1 (6 bases). This CDR3 is 13 amino acids long. The V end lost 1 base, the J end lost 4 bases, and 7 bases lay between the germline ends. CDR1 is LGHNA and CDR2 is YSLEER in the germline V gene. This CDR3 reads CASSQGTAYGYTF. DNA for the CDR3: TGCGCCAGCAGCCAAGGGACAGCCTATGGCTACACCTTC.

This clone was detected once. J is TRBJ1-1 and V is TRBV10-2, with unresolved D. This CDR3 spans 13 amino acids. Germline assignment: CDR1 WSHSY and CDR2 SAAADI. Trimming took 6 bases from V and 1 from J, leaving 9 bases between them. The CDR3 sequence: CASRSQANTEAFF. The CDR3, as DNA: TGCGCCAGCAGGTCTCAGGCGAACACTGAAGCTTTCTTT.

This clone has only one observation. The V and J genes are TRBV7-9 and TRBJ2-2; D ambiguous. CDR1 and CDR2 from the germline V gene are SEHNR and FQNEAQ (reference sequence). The V and J ends lost 3 bases and 1 base respectively, with 6 bases between them. CDR3 length: 14 amino acids. CDR3 bases: TGTGCCAGCAGCTTGGTACAGAACACCGGGGAGCTGTTTTTT. Translating it yields CASSLVQNTGELFF.

V is TRBV27 and J is TRBJ2-1; 8 bases are shared with TRBD2. CDR3 length: 17 residues. V dropped 3 bases and J dropped 7; count of bases not matched to a gene: 14. Per the germline V gene, CDR1 is MNHEY and CDR2 is SMNVEV (reference sequence). The CDR3 sequence: CASSFSLGTRGGNEQFF. In nucleotides, the CDR3 is TGTGCCAGCAGTTTCTCCCTTGGGACTAGGGGTGGAAATGAGCAGTTCTTC.

This rearrangement joins TRBV11-2 to TRBJ2-3; the match to TRBD2 covers 10 bases. This CDR3 is 16 amino acids long. The V segment lost 5 bases and the J segment 6 bases; nucleotides outside the gene matches: 11. Germline lookup yields CDR1 SGHAT and CDR2 FQNNGV. CDR3 nucleotide sequence: TGTGCCAGCAGCACCCCCCCAGCGGGAGGGTGGGATACGCAGTATTTT. Its translation: CASSTPPAGGWDTQYF.

A note on this clone: Other DNA sequences within the sample encode an identical CDR3. The chain carries TRBV6-2 or TRBV6-3 and TRBJ2-7, with D maybe TRBD2 (5 bases). Per the germline V gene, CDR1 is MNHEY and CDR2 is SVGEGT. The CDR3 runs to 14 residues. Trimming took 2 bases from V and 0 from J, leaving 8 bases between them. The chain's CDR3 is CASSYGSSSYEQYV. The DNA for the CDR3 is TGTGCCAGCAGTTACGGGAGTAGCTCCTACGAGCAGTACGTC.

This clone was picked up one time. This rearrangement joins TRBV11-3 to TRBJ2-2, with a possible D match to TRBD2 (6 bases). The ends were cut back, 4 bases at V and 3 bases at J, with 15 bases in the middle. This CDR3 has 16 residues. Looked up from germline, CDR1 is SGHNT and CDR2 is YENEEA. For the CDR3, the DNA is TGTGCCAGCAGCTGGGACGGTCGGGGGTACACCGGGGAGCTGTTTTTT. Its protein product is CASSWDGRGYTGELFF.

The V gene is TRBV18, the J gene TRBJ1-2; D not resolved. With 2 bases removed from V and 7 bases from J, the gap between germline ends came to 14 bases. This CDR3 comprises 14 residues. Germline CDR1 reads KGHSH; CDR2 reads LQKENI. The CDR3 reads CASSPAITGGGYTF. Here the CDR3 DNA reads TGTGCCAGCTCACCAGCGATAACTGGTGGTGGCTACACCTTC.

The V call is TRBV27, the J call TRBJ1-5, with D maybe TRBD1 (5 bases). Looked up from germline, CDR1 is MNHEY and CDR2 is SMNVEV (reference sequence). The CDR3 length is 14 residues. Trimming removed 2 bases at V and 8 bases at J, with 13 bases between. The CDR3 region is CASSLIRGGEPQHF. The CDR3 bases are TGTGCCAGCAGTTTAATCCGGGGGGGAGAGCCCCAGCATTTT.

This clone was observed a handful of times. V is TRBV5-1 and J is TRBJ1-6; TRBD1 might be the D (6 bases). This CDR3 spans 16 amino acids. CDR1 and CDR2 from the germline V gene are SGHRS and YFSETQ. V shed 0 bases and J shed 8 bases, with 15 bases lying between them. Written as DNA, the CDR3 is TGCGCCAGCAGCTTGGGTGGCAGGCAGGGGCATTCACCCCTCCACTTT. Translation: CASSLGGRQGHSPLHF.

The chain is built from TRBV3-1 (or the pseudogene TRBV3-2) and TRBJ2-1, with 8 bases lining up with TRBD2. Germline CDR1 reads LGHDT; CDR2 reads YNNKEL (reference sequence). Trimming cost V 5 bases and J 2 bases; bases outside gene matches: 5. The CDR3 is 15 amino acids. The CDR3 reads CASSYSGAPYNEQFF. CDR3 DNA: TGTGCCAGCAGCTATAGCGGGGCTCCCTACAATGAGCAGTTCTTC.